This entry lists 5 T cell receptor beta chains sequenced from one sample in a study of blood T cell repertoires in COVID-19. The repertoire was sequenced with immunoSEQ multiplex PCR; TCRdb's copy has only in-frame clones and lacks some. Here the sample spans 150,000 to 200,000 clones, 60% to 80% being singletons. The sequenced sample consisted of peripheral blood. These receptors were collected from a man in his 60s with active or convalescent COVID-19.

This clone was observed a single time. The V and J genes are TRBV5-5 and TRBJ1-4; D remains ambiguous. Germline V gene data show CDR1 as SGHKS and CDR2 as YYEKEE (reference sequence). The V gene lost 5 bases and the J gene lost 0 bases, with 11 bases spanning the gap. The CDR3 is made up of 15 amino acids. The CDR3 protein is CASSLRGATNEKLFF. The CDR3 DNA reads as TGTGCCAGCAGTCTCCGGGGAGCAACTAATGAAAAACTGTTTTTT. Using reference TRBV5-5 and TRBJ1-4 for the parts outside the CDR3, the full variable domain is DAGVTQSPTHLIKTRGQQVTLRCSPISGHKSVSWYQQVLGQGPQFIFQYYEKEERGRGNFPDRFSARQFPNYSSELNVNALLLGDSALYLCASSLRGATNEKLFFGSGTQLSVL.

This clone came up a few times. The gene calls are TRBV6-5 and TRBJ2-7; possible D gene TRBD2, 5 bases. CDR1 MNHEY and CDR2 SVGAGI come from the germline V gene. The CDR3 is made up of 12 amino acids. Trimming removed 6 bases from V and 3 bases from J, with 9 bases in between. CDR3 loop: CASSPGVYEQYF. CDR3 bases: TGTGCCAGCAGCCCCGGGGTCTACGAGCAGTACTTC.

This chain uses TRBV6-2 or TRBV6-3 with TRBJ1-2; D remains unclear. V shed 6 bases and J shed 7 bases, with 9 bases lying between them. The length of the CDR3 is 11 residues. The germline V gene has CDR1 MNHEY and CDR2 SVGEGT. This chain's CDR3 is CASSSGGGYTF. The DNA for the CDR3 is TGTGCCAGCAGCTCCGGAGGTGGCTACACCTTC.

The CDR3 nucleotides are TGTGCCAGCAGTGTATACAGAGCCCCGAACACCGGGGAGCTGTTTTTT. Translating it yields CASSVYRAPNTGELFF. The gene calls are TRBV28 and TRBJ2-2; D call uncertain. Trimming pared 5 bases from V and 0 bases from J, leaving 13 bases between. The CDR3 has 16 residues. Germline V CDR1 and CDR2: MDHEN, SYDVKM. Variable domain in full (rest from reference TRBV28 and TRBJ2-2): DVKVTQSSRYLVKRTGEKVFLECVQDMDHENMFWYRQDPGLGLRLIYFSYDVKMKEKGDIPEGYSVSREKKERFSLILESASTNQTSMYLCASSVYRAPNTGELFFGEGSRLTVL.

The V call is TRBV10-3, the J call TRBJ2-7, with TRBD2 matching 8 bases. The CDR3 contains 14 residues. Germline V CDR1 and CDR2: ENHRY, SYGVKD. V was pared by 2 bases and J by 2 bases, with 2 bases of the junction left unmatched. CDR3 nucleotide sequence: TGTGCCATCAGTGAGACCGGGGGGGCCTACGAGCAGTACTTC. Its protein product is CAISETGGAYEQYF.